This passage covers 26 T cell receptor beta chains from one sample sequenced in a study of early T cells in non-severe SARS-CoV-2 infection. TCRdb re-derived calls from the 5' RACE reads in MiXCR, one entry per CDR3 protein. The sample comprises 35,000 or so distinct CDR3 sequences, 5% to 6% of which are singletons, and roughly 15% rests with the top ten. Sequencing input: whole blood. The receptor source for this set is an adult who was a healthcare worker with PCR-confirmed SARS-CoV-2 infection or an uninfected control (not recorded which).

The chain combines TRBV28 with TRBJ2-7; D gene ambiguous. The germline V gene has CDR1 MDHEN and CDR2 SYDVKM. The CDR3 covers 12 residues. Trimming stripped 2 bases from V and 2 bases from J, with 4 bases between. The CDR3 sequence: CASSLLTYEQYF. The CDR3, as DNA: TGTGCCAGCAGTTTACTGACCTACGAGCAGTACTTC. Full variable domain (missing parts from reference TRBV28 and TRBJ2-7): DVKVTQSSRYLVKRTGEKVFLECVQDMDHENMFWYRQDPGLGLRLIYFSYDVKMKEKGDIPEGYSVSREKKERFSLILESASTNQTSMYLCASSLLTYEQYFGPGTRLTVT.

This clonotype was picked up many times. The gene calls are TRBV28 and TRBJ2-7; possible D gene TRBD2, 6 bases. With 2 bases removed from V and 6 bases from J, the gap between germline ends came to 14 bases. The CDR3 is made up of 14 amino acids. Germline V gene sequence: CDR1 MDHEN, CDR2 SYDVKM. CDR3 DNA: TGTGCCAGCAGTTTAGGGACTCGACGGGGCGAGCAGTACTTC. It encodes CASSLGTRRGEQYF. Full variable domain (missing parts from reference TRBV28 and TRBJ2-7): DVKVTQSSRYLVKRTGEKVFLECVQDMDHENMFWYRQDPGLGLRLIYFSYDVKMKEKGDIPEGYSVSREKKERFSLILESASTNQTSMYLCASSLGTRRGEQYFGPGTRLTVT.

The sample holds many counts of this clonotype. This chain links TRBV5-6 with TRBJ1-2; D gene unclear. The germline V and J ends were trimmed by 5 bases and 4 bases, with 18 bases remaining between them. Germline V gene lookup returns CDR1 SGHDT and CDR2 YYEEEE. The CDR3 extends over 15 amino acids. In nucleotides, the CDR3 is TGTGCCAGCAGAAAACCGGGCCAGGAAACCTATGGCTACACCTTC. Amino acid sequence: CASRKPGQETYGYTF.

The V call is TRBV11-1, the J call TRBJ2-5; no clear D. Germline V gene sequence: CDR1 SGHAT, CDR2 FQDESV (reference sequence). With 7 bases removed from V and 4 bases from J, the gap between germline ends came to 19 bases. The CDR3 runs 15 residues. The CDR3 reads CASTAGPNVGETQYF. CDR3 nucleotides: TGTGCCAGCACAGCCGGACCGAACGTCGGAGAGACCCAGTACTTC.

In this sample, this clonotype turned up a few times. J is TRBJ2-7 and V is TRBV7-8; D possibly matches TRBD1 or TRBD2 (6 bases each). Trimming shortened V by 6 bases and J by 6 bases, and 18 bases separated the two germline ends. The CDR3 spans 14 residues. CDR1 and CDR2 (germline): SGHVS, FQNEAQ. CDR3 DNA: TGTGCCAGCAGTCCAACGGGGGCCCTCGGCGAGCAGTACTTC. This codes for CASSPTGALGEQYF.

This clonotype was counted ten times or more. The chain couples TRBV20-1 to TRBJ2-7; tentative D call: TRBD1 (6 bases). V lost 3 bases and J 6 bases, leaving 12 bases between the germline ends. The length of the CDR3 is 12 residues. Germline V gene sequence: CDR1 DFQATT, CDR2 SNEGSKA (reference sequence). The CDR3 DNA reads as TGCAGTGCTAGGGGTACGACAGGCGAGCAGTACTTC. It codes for CSARGTTGEQYF.

This clonotype was found once. The chain uses TRBV18 and TRBJ2-3; possibly TRBD1 for D (5 bases). The CDR3 consists of 15 residues. The germline gives CDR1 KGHSH, CDR2 LQKENI. V was cut by 1 base and J by 0 bases, with 8 bases left in between. CDR3 loop: CASSPRQPSTDTQYF. CDR3 bases: TGTGCCAGCTCACCACGACAGCCCAGCACAGATACGCAGTATTTT.

The V call is TRBV5-1, the J call TRBJ1-1; 9 bases match TRBD1. Germline loops: CDR1 SGHRS, CDR2 YFSETQ. The ends lost 4 bases at V and 4 bases at J; junction bases unmatched: 11. This CDR3 is built from 16 residues. The CDR3: CASSQNRDRVGTEAFF. Written as DNA, the CDR3 is TGCGCCAGCAGCCAGAACCGGGACAGGGTGGGCACTGAAGCTTTCTTT.

This chain joins TRBV20-1 and TRBJ1-5; no firm D call. V lost 4 bases and J 2 bases, leaving 12 bases between the germline ends. CDR1 is DFQATT and CDR2 is SNEGSKA in the germline V gene (reference sequence). The CDR3 covers 14 residues. In DNA form, the CDR3 reads TGCAGTGCTATAACAGTTGGTGGCAATCAGCCCCAGCATTTT. Its translation: CSAITVGGNQPQHF.

The chain combines TRBV25-1 with TRBJ1-2; D is unresolved. Germline-derived CDR1 and CDR2 are MGHDK and SYGVNS. The CDR3 totals 12 residues. Trimming took 4 bases from V and 2 from J, leaving 5 bases between them. The CDR3 here is CASSGLNYGYTF. The DNA of the CDR3 is TGTGCCAGCAGTGGACTCAACTATGGCTACACCTTC.

In the case of this clonotype: A much larger clone lies one base from this, so it may be a read error. CDR3 nucleotide sequence: TGTGCCAGCGGCTTTTCCTCAAACTATGGCTACACCTTC. It specifies CASGFSSNYGYTF. The chain joins TRBV7-9 to TRBJ1-2; D gene ambiguous. This CDR3 has 13 amino acids. The germline V gene encodes CDR1 SEHNR and CDR2 FQNEAQ (reference sequence).

This clonotype was observed many times. This sequence joins TRBV20-1 and TRBJ2-3; 8 bases are a match to TRBD1. The trim removed 3 bases at V and 2 bases at J, leaving 10 bases unmatched. The germline V gene has CDR1 DFQATT and CDR2 SNEGSKA (reference sequence). The CDR3 is made up of 16 amino acids. The CDR3: CSARGRDRMSTDTQYF. The DNA of the CDR3 is TGCAGTGCTAGGGGCAGGGACAGGATGTCCACAGATACGCAGTATTTT.

This clonotype was observed many times. This chain joins TRBV7-2 and TRBJ2-6; 8 bases are shared with TRBD2. CDR3 length: 18 residues. J gave up 0 bases and V 3 bases, and 7 bases lay outside the gene matches. CDR1 is SGHTA, CDR2 FQGNSA, per germline. CDR3 DNA sequence: TGTGCCAGCAGCTTCCCAAGCGGGGGAGGCTCTGGGGCCAACGTCCTGACTTTC. Translating it yields CASSFPSGGGSGANVLTF.

This clonotype has a count of ten or more. The chain links TRBV4-1 to TRBJ1-5; D gene uncertain. The V gene's germline CDR1 is MGHRA and CDR2 YSYEKL. This CDR3 is 15 amino acids long. V was clipped by 1 base and J by 2 bases, with 9 bases between them. The CDR3 nucleotides are TGCGCCAGCAGCCAAGGCGAAGACCGCAATCAGCCCCAGCATTTT. Translation: CASSQGEDRNQPQHF.

The chain carries TRBV7-6 and TRBJ2-7; 8 positions agree with TRBD1. Trimming cost V 3 bases and J 7 bases; bases outside gene matches: 2. Germline V gives CDR1 SGHVS, CDR2 FNYEAQ. The CDR3 length is 12 residues. DNA for the CDR3: TGTGCCAGCAGCTTGGGGGACAGGGAGCAGTACTTC. This translates into CASSLGDREQYF.

This clonotype was counted many times. The chain employs TRBV4-1 and TRBJ2-7; TRBD1 matches 7 bases. The CDR3 sequence is 14 residues long. CDR1 is MGHRA, CDR2 YSYEKL, per germline. Unmatched junction bases numbered 4, after V lost 1 base and J lost 4 bases. DNA for the CDR3: TGCGCCAGCAGCCAAGGACAGGGATCGTACGAGCAGTACTTC. It specifies CASSQGQGSYEQYF.

At least ten counts were recorded for this clonotype. This sequence joins TRBV6-1 and TRBJ1-6; 7 nucleotides align to TRBD1. The germline V gene has CDR1 MNHNS and CDR2 SASEGT. J was trimmed by 6 bases and V by 2 bases; bases with no gene match: 4. CDR3 length: 15 residues. CDR3 sequence (DNA): TGTGCCAGCAGTGAATCTCCAGGGGGTAATTCACCCCTCCACTTT. Residues: CASSESPGGNSPLHF.

This clonotype has a count of ten or more. The genes are TRBV3-1 and TRBJ1-2, with D perhaps TRBD1 (5 bases). The CDR3 runs 15 residues. Between the trimmed V and J ends, which lost 0 bases and 5 bases, there was a span of 13 bases. From germline, CDR1 is LGHDT and CDR2 YNNKEL (reference sequence). CDR3 residues: CASSQELRAVYGYTF. In DNA form, the CDR3 reads TGTGCCAGCAGCCAAGAACTCAGGGCCGTTTATGGCTACACCTTC.

This clonotype was detected ten times or more. V usage is TRBV6-2 or TRBV6-3 and J usage is TRBJ2-4; D may correspond to TRBD1 or TRBD2 (5 bases each). The CDR3 length is 15 residues. CDR1 and CDR2 from the germline V gene are MNHEY and SVGEGT. V gave up 5 bases and J gave up 5 bases, with 16 bases separating them. CDR3 in DNA: TGTGCCAGCAGTCGACAGTCCATGGGGGAAAACATTCAGTACTTC. Residues: CASSRQSMGENIQYF.

This clonotype showed up many times. J is TRBJ1-3 and V is TRBV12-3 or TRBV12-4; perhaps TRBD1 as D (5 bases). Trimming cost V 1 base and J 4 bases, with 8 bases left between them. This CDR3 is built from 14 residues. In nucleotides, the CDR3 is TGTGCCAGCAGTTTAGGGGACCCGGGAAACACCATATATTTT. Encoded protein: CASSLGDPGNTIYF.

This clonotype was seen repeatedly, ten times or more. The J gene is TRBJ1-2, the V gene TRBV6-1; no clear D gene. Trimming removed 1 base at V and 1 base at J, with 7 bases between. The length of the CDR3 is 14 residues. The germline CDR1 and CDR2 sequences are MNHNS and SASEGT. The CDR3 DNA reads TGTGCCAGCAGTGAAGGACCGATTAACTATGGCTACACCTTC. Amino acids: CASSEGPINYGYTF.

This clonotype was recorded at least ten times. V is TRBV11-1 and J is TRBJ2-1, with a weak D call TRBD2 (5 bases). The germline V gene encodes CDR1 SGHAT and CDR2 FQDESV (reference sequence). Trimming removed 5 bases from V and 2 bases from J, with 13 bases in between. This CDR3 has 15 residues. The CDR3 DNA is TGTGCCAGCAGCCCATTACGGACTGCCTACAATGAGCAGTTCTTC. It encodes CASSPLRTAYNEQFF.

This clonotype was seen a handful of times. The CDR3 reads CSVDEAGTGKFDEQFF. As DNA, the CDR3 is TGCAGCGTTGATGAAGCCGGGACAGGGAAGTTCGATGAGCAGTTCTTC. The chain employs TRBV29-1 and TRBJ2-1; 9 nucleotides align to TRBD1. The CDR3 covers 16 residues. V shed 3 bases, J shed 8 bases, and the junction held 14 bases outside the gene matches. Looked up from germline, CDR1 is SQVTM and CDR2 is ANQGSEA.

This clonotype was counted many times. The CDR3 protein is CASRATDNTGELFF. Here the CDR3 DNA reads TGTGCCAGCAGAGCCACAGATAACACCGGGGAGCTGTTTTTT. The chain employs TRBV2 and TRBJ2-2; D remains ambiguous. There are 14 residues in the CDR3. V dropped 6 bases and J dropped 2 bases, with 10 bases sitting between them. Germline V gives CDR1 SNHLY, CDR2 FYNNEI.

This clonotype was counted a few times. The chain couples TRBV20-1 to TRBJ2-1, with 13 bases lining up with TRBD2. CDR3 length: 14 residues. The germline CDR1 and CDR2 sequences are DFQATT and SNEGSKA (reference sequence). After removal of 5 bases from V and 10 bases from J, the junction contained 8 bases not matched to a gene. For the CDR3, the DNA is TGCAGTGCTCACCGACTAGCGGGGGGACAAGAGCAGTTCTTC. It encodes CSAHRLAGGQEQFF.

The chain couples TRBV9 to TRBJ1-1; 9 positions agree with TRBD1. Germline CDR1 reads SGDLS; CDR2 reads YYNGEE. The CDR3 contains 15 residues. After removal of 2 bases from V and 2 bases from J, the junction contained 4 bases not matched to a gene. For the CDR3, the DNA is TGTGCCAGCAGCGTCACAGGGGGCATCAACACTGAAGCTTTCTTT. Protein: CASSVTGGINTEAFF. The full variable domain, rest sourced from reference TRBV9 and TRBJ1-1, is DSGVTQTPKHLITATGQRVTLRCSPRSGDLSVYWYQQSLDQGLQFLIQYYNGEERAKGNILERFSAQQFPDLHSELNLSSLELGDSALYFCASSVTGGINTEAFFGQGTRLTVV.